The present TCR beta chain was sequenced within a study of shared T cell receptors in the human thymus. Some clones are missing from TCRdb's copy, which holds only in-frame ones; the method was immunoSEQ multiplex PCR. The sample lists about 710,000 clones; roughly 86% were seen once. V lost 6 bases, J lost 2 bases, and 14 bases lay in between. This CDR3 comprises 16 residues. CDR1 and CDR2 (germline): MDHEN, SYDVKM. The sample also formed part of further work on human thymus T cells. This second report adds: Serving as donors were healthy Finnish infants, each of whom was having open corrective surgery for congenital heart defects. Resections removed during corrective heart surgery provided the thymus tissue used. The authors found apparently biased V and J gene usage in thymic and blood repertoires. Unrelated individuals reportedly shared highly overlapping thymic TCR repertoires.

Sequencing was done on a sample of thymocytes. The chain employs TRBV28 and TRBJ2-6; weak D call: TRBD1 (6 bases). This TCR derives from a boy less than two years old with a congenital heart defect. The chain's CDR3 is CASRLIQGPGANVLTF. CDR3 in DNA: TGTGCCAGCAGATTAATTCAGGGGCCTGGGGCCAACGTCCTGACTTTC. The full variable domain, completed using reference TRBV28 and TRBJ2-6, is DVKVTQSSRYLVKRTGEKVFLECVQDMDHENMFWYRQDPGLGLRLIYFSYDVKMKEKGDIPEGYSVSREKKERFSLILESASTNQTSMYLCASRLIQGPGANVLTFGAGSRLTVL.